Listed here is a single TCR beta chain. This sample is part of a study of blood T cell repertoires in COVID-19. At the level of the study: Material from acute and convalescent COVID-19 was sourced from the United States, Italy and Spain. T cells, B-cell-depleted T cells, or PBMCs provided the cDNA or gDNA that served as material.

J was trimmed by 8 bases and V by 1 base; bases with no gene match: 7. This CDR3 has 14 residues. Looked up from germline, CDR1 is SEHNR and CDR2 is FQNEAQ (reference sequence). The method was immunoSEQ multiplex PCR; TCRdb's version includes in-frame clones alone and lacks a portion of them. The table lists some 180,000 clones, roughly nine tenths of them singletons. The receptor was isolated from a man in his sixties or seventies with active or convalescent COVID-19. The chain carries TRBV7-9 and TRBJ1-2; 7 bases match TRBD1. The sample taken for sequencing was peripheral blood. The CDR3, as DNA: TGTGCCAGCAGCTTAGGACAGGGCGTGGAAGGCTACACCTTC. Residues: CASSLGQGVEGYTF. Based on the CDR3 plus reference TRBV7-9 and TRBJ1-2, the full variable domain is DTGVSQNPRHKITKRGQNVTFRCDPISEHNRLYWYRQTLGQGPEFLTYFQNEAQLEKSRLLSDRFSAERPKGSFSTLEIQRTEQGDSAMYLCASSLGQGVEGYTFGSGTRLTVV.